A single sample is the source of the 29 T cell receptor beta chains below, sequenced in a study of cytomegalovirus exposure and HLA in healthy donors. The PCR had 60 Vbeta and 13 Jbeta primers. Using immunoSEQ multiplex PCR, the repertoire was profiled, and TCRdb retains in-frame clones only, with some absent. The sample yields about 150,000 clones, 81% seen once. Sequences were obtained from PBMCs. These receptors were taken from a man aged 45 to 65 in good health and CMV-seropositive.

The rearrangement uses TRBV5-6 and TRBJ1-1; 8 positions match TRBD1. The CDR3 totals 14 residues. With V trimmed by 2 bases and J by 5 bases, 5 bases remained unmatched. Germline CDR1 SGHDT, CDR2 YYEEEE. CDR3 sequence (DNA): TGTGCCAGCAGCTTATGGACAGGGAGGACTGAAGCTTTCTTT. Encoded protein: CASSLWTGRTEAFF.

This rearrangement joins TRBV4-1 to TRBJ2-1, with TRBD2 matching over 9 bases. This CDR3 contains 16 residues. Germline V gene sequence: CDR1 MGHRA, CDR2 YSYEKL. V gave up 4 bases and J gave up 7 bases; unmatched junction bases: 11. CDR3 DNA: TGCGCCAGCAGCCCCCCGGCGGGGGGGGAGAAAAATGAGCAGTTCTTC. Translating it yields CASSPPAGGEKNEQFF.

The chain combines TRBV6-5 with TRBJ2-7; 7 bases map to TRBD1. Germline CDR1 reads MNHEY; CDR2 reads SVGAGI. Trimming cost V 10 bases and J 5 bases; bases outside gene matches: 8. This CDR3 contains 12 residues. The CDR3 loop is CATRQGTDEQYF. CDR3 nucleotides: TGTGCCACCCGACAGGGTACGGACGAGCAGTACTTC.

This clone was seen more than once but under ten times. This chain uses TRBV5-4 with TRBJ2-7; the D is unclear. Deletions cut 1 base from V and 3 bases from J, with 11 bases between. CDR1 is SGHNT and CDR2 is YYREEE in the germline V gene (reference sequence). This CDR3 is built from 14 residues. The CDR3 sequence is CASSLSGRFYEQYF. Here the CDR3 DNA reads TGTGCCAGCAGCTTGTCGGGTAGATTCTACGAGCAGTACTTC.

This clone was picked up a small number of times. The chain combines TRBV18 with TRBJ2-2; TRBD1 aligns across 9 bases. CDR3 length: 16 residues. Trimming at V came to 0 bases and at J to 5 bases, leaving 4 bases not matched to a gene. Germline lookup yields CDR1 KGHSH and CDR2 LQKENI. CDR3 sequence reads: CASSPPRTGVTGELFF. The CDR3 DNA sequence: TGTGCCAGCTCACCACCGCGGACAGGGGTGACCGGGGAGCTGTTTTTT.

The V and J genes are TRBV4-3 and TRBJ1-2; tentatively, D is TRBD1 (5 bases). Germline lookup yields CDR1 LGHNA and CDR2 YSLEER. Trimming shortened V by 0 bases and J by 5 bases, and 13 bases separated the two germline ends. This CDR3 has 15 amino acids. In DNA form, the CDR3 reads TGCGCCAGCAGCCAAGATGGACCCCGGGGGTATGGCTACACCTTC. This sequence encodes CASSQDGPRGYGYTF.

The chain recombines TRBV9 with TRBJ2-1; D is perhaps TRBD2 (5 bases). Trimming shortened V by 0 bases and J by 0 bases, and 10 bases separated the two germline ends. The germline gives CDR1 SGDLS, CDR2 YYNGEE. The length of the CDR3 is 16 residues. The CDR3 coding sequence is TGTGCCAGCAGCGTAGCCGAGGGAGCCTCCTACAATGAGCAGTTCTTC. It specifies CASSVAEGASYNEQFF.

The chain uses TRBV9 and TRBJ1-1; the match to TRBD1 covers 7 bases. The CDR3 is 14 amino acids. Germline V gene data show CDR1 as SGDLS and CDR2 as YYNGEE. Losses at the gene ends were 4 bases for V and 3 bases for J; bases not matched to a gene: 6. This chain's CDR3 is CASSTVGTDTEAFF. CDR3 coding DNA: TGTGCCAGCAGCACAGTGGGGACAGACACTGAAGCTTTCTTT. Filled out from reference TRBV9 and TRBJ1-1, the complete variable domain reads DSGVTQTPKHLITATGQRVTLRCSPRSGDLSVYWYQQSLDQGLQFLIQYYNGEERAKGNILERFSAQQFPDLHSELNLSSLELGDSALYFCASSTVGTDTEAFFGQGTRLTVV.

This sequence joins TRBV6-6 and TRBJ1-4; tentative D call: TRBD1 (6 bases). The V and J ends lost 4 bases and 5 bases respectively, with 14 bases between them. CDR3 length equals 15 residues. CDR1 is MNHNY, CDR2 SVGAGI, per germline (reference sequence). The CDR3 nucleotides read TGTGCCAGCAGTTCTCAGGACAGATTAAATGAAAAACTGTTTTTT. It specifies CASSSQDRLNEKLFF.

The chain joins TRBV7-9 to TRBJ1-2, with unresolved D. Germline values: CDR1 SEHNR, CDR2 FQNEAQ (reference sequence). Trimming took off 10 bases at V and 8 bases at J, with 23 bases between the two ends. The CDR3 is 14 amino acids. In nucleotides, the CDR3 is TGTGCCATCCCGTGGAGGGCCTCCCTGTCGGGCTACACCTTC. This codes for CAIPWRASLSGYTF.

J is TRBJ2-3 and V is TRBV6-4, with TRBD2 identical over 10 bases. The trim removed 0 bases at V and 4 bases at J, leaving 1 base unmatched. The CDR3 contains 15 residues. The germline CDR1 and CDR2 sequences are MRHNA and SNTAGT. The CDR3: CASSDSSGGADTQYF. The CDR3 DNA reads as TGTGCCAGCAGTGACTCGAGCGGGGGGGCAGATACGCAGTATTTT.

This clone was observed a single time. The V and J genes are TRBV6-1 and TRBJ1-2, with D perhaps TRBD1 (6 bases). The CDR3 totals 13 residues. V lost 2 bases and J 6 bases, leaving 10 bases between the germline ends. The germline CDR1 and CDR2 sequences are MNHNS and SASEGT. Here the CDR3 reads CASSEYQGNGYTF. In DNA, the CDR3 is TGTGCCAGCAGTGAATACCAGGGGAATGGCTACACCTTC.

The chain carries TRBV18 and TRBJ2-1; TRBD2 matches 11 bases. The CDR3 has 16 residues. Trimming removed 6 bases from V and 7 bases from J; junction bases left unmatched: 11. Germline lookup yields CDR1 KGHSH and CDR2 LQKENI. CDR3 sequence (DNA): TGTGCCAGCTCGTCGAGGACTAGCGGGCGTTGGAATGAGCAGTTCTTC. Amino acids: CASSSRTSGRWNEQFF.

The chain combines TRBV5-1 with TRBJ2-2; no firm D call. V shed 4 bases and J shed 4 bases, with 11 bases lying between them. CDR3 length equals 14 residues. Germline values: CDR1 SGHRS, CDR2 YFSETQ. CDR3 nucleotide sequence: TGCGCCAGCAGCGGTCAGGTCTCCACCGGGGAGCTGTTTTTT. Residues: CASSGQVSTGELFF.

The chain carries TRBV5-1 and TRBJ1-1, with 7 bases that match TRBD1. V lost 6 bases and J lost 1; bases outside the gene matches: 6. Germline values: CDR1 SGHRS, CDR2 YFSETQ. This CDR3 has 14 residues. The CDR3 DNA sequence: TGCGCCAGCAACAGACAGGGACCGAACACTGAAGCTTTCTTT. It is translated as CASNRQGPNTEAFF.

The CDR3 DNA reads as TGTGCCAGCAGCTTAGTCGTGCGGAACACTGAAGCTTTCTTT. Its protein is CASSLVVRNTEAFF. This rearrangement joins TRBV7-9 to TRBJ1-1; D gene uncertain. The germline V and J ends were trimmed by 1 base and 1 base, with 7 bases remaining between them. Germline lookup yields CDR1 SEHNR and CDR2 FQNEAQ (reference sequence). The CDR3 is 14 residues long.

V usage is TRBV9 and J usage is TRBJ1-3; D not resolved. The CDR3 totals 15 residues. The ends were cut back, 0 bases at V and 1 base at J, with 8 bases in the middle. Looked up from germline, CDR1 is SGDLS and CDR2 is YYNGEE. CDR3 in DNA: TGTGCCAGCAGCGTAGAGGAGCGTTCTGGAAACACCATATATTTT. Amino acid sequence: CASSVEERSGNTIYF.

The chain joins TRBV4-1 to TRBJ1-2; TRBD1 aligns across 8 bases. Germline assignment: CDR1 MGHRA and CDR2 YSYEKL. The length of the CDR3 is 18 residues. After removal of 4 bases from V and 0 bases from J, the junction contained 13 bases not matched to a gene. In DNA, the CDR3 is TGCGCCAGCAGCCCCCCGCCAGGGGGCGTCACCTCTAACTATGGCTACACCTTC. Amino acids: CASSPPPGGVTSNYGYTF.

The chain is built from TRBV12-2 and TRBJ2-7; TRBD2, the D gene given by the table, was not confirmed from the DNA. TRBV12-2 is assigned pseudogene status. The CDR3 is 18 residues long. Written as DNA, the CDR3 is TGTGCAAGTCGCTTACCCCCGACTAGCGGGAGCGGAACCTACGAGCAGTACTTC. Translating gives CASRLPPTSGSGTYEQYF.

This clone was detected only a few times. V gene TRBV4-2 combines with J gene TRBJ2-6, with D possibly being TRBD1 (6 bases). The germline V and J ends were trimmed by 4 bases and 4 bases, with 14 bases remaining between them. The length of the CDR3 is 16 residues. Per the germline V gene, CDR1 is LGHNA and CDR2 is YNFKEQ. The CDR3, as DNA: TGTGCCAGCAGCCCTCTCACAGGGCCCGGGGCCAACGTCCTGACTTTC. Protein sequence: CASSPLTGPGANVLTF.

This clone was seen just once. The rearrangement links TRBV5-4 to TRBJ1-4, with D unresolved. V lost 0 bases to trimming and J lost 4 bases, with 10 bases between them. In germline, CDR1 is SGHNT, CDR2 YYREEE (reference sequence). This CDR3 region has 15 residues. The DNA of the CDR3 is TGTGCCAGCAGCTTGGCCGAGAACGGTAATGAAAAACTGTTTTTT. As protein: CASSLAENGNEKLFF.

The CDR3 region has the DNA TGTGCCTGGAGTGTACAGGGAGGGAGTAACGAGCAGTACTTC. It is translated as CAWSVQGGSNEQYF. The rearrangement links TRBV30 to TRBJ2-7; TRBD2 might be the D (7 bases). Germline loops: CDR1 GTSNPN, CDR2 SVGIG (reference sequence). This CDR3 has 14 amino acids. V dropped 0 bases and J dropped 5 bases, with 14 bases sitting between them.

This rearrangement joins TRBV7-2 to TRBJ2-7, with 10 bases identical to TRBD1. Germline V gives CDR1 SGHTA, CDR2 FQGNSA. V was clipped by 5 bases and J by 3 bases; unmatched bases: 10. This CDR3 contains 16 residues. The CDR3 DNA follows: TGTGCCAGCAGCCGACCCCCCGGGACAGGGGTCTACGAGCAGTACTTC. Translation gives CASSRPPGTGVYEQYF.

The chain links TRBV22-1 to TRBJ2-1; the D call of TRBD2 is as the table states it, not checked on the DNA. TRBV22-1 is labeled a pseudogene. The length of the CDR3 is 18 residues. CDR3 amino acids: CPGSAMKFGTSYYNEQFF. The CDR3 DNA is TGTCCTGGGAGCGCGATGAAATTCGGGACTTCCTACTACAATGAGCAGTTCTTC.

This clone was picked up a small number of times. At one boundary the junction diverges from the germline segment, which might be a read error. The V gene is TRBV27, the J gene TRBJ2-7, with a possible D match to TRBD1 (5 bases). Germline-derived CDR1 and CDR2 are MNHEY and SMNVEV (reference sequence). The CDR3 spans 13 residues. The CDR3 sequence: CASSLSGASPGDF. The CDR3 bases are TGTGCCAGCAGTTTATCAGGGGCTTCTCCCGGCGACTTC.

This clone was observed a single time. The CDR3 DNA follows: TGTGCCAGCAGCTCTCCGGACAGGCGACACAATGAGCAGTTCTTC. This codes for CASSSPDRRHNEQFF. The chain joins TRBV7-6 to TRBJ2-1, with 7 bases that match TRBD1. The germline V gene encodes CDR1 SGHVS and CDR2 FNYEAQ. V shed 4 bases and J 5 bases; nucleotides not matched to a gene: 8. The CDR3 has 15 amino acids.

The CDR3 here is CASSPQGSHTGELFF. The CDR3 DNA reads TGTGCCAGCAGCCCCCAGGGGTCGCACACCGGGGAGCTGTTTTTT. The V and J genes are TRBV9 and TRBJ2-2; D perhaps matches TRBD1 (6 bases). The CDR3 extends over 15 amino acids. Looked up from germline, CDR1 is SGDLS and CDR2 is YYNGEE. V was shortened by 4 bases and J by 3 bases, with 13 bases between the two germline ends. Looking up the rest from reference TRBV9 and TRBJ2-2 gives the full variable domain: DSGVTQTPKHLITATGQRVTLRCSPRSGDLSVYWYQQSLDQGLQFLIQYYNGEERAKGNILERFSAQQFPDLHSELNLSSLELGDSALYFCASSPQGSHTGELFFGEGSRLTVL.

The rearrangement links TRBV6-1 to TRBJ2-7, with 7 bases fitting TRBD1. CDR3 length equals 15 residues. J gave up 2 bases and V 1 base, and 5 bases lay outside the gene matches. Germline V CDR1 and CDR2: MNHNS, SASEGT. The CDR3 sequence is CASSEVEGATYEQYF. In DNA, the CDR3 is TGTGCCAGCAGTGAAGTAGAGGGGGCAACCTACGAGCAGTACTTC.

The rearrangement joins TRBV7-9 to TRBJ1-4; weak D call: TRBD1 (5 bases). Germline assignment: CDR1 SEHNR and CDR2 FQNEAQ (reference sequence). Trimming removed 2 bases at V and 7 bases at J, with 11 bases between. The CDR3 has 14 amino acids. The CDR3, as DNA: TGTGCCAGCAGCTTAAACACAGGTAGTGAAAAACTGTTTTTT. Translation: CASSLNTGSEKLFF. Drawing the rest from reference TRBV7-9 and TRBJ1-4, the complete variable domain is DTGVSQNPRHKITKRGQNVTFRCDPISEHNRLYWYRQTLGQGPEFLTYFQNEAQLEKSRLLSDRFSAERPKGSFSTLEIQRTEQGDSAMYLCASSLNTGSEKLFFGSGTQLSVL.